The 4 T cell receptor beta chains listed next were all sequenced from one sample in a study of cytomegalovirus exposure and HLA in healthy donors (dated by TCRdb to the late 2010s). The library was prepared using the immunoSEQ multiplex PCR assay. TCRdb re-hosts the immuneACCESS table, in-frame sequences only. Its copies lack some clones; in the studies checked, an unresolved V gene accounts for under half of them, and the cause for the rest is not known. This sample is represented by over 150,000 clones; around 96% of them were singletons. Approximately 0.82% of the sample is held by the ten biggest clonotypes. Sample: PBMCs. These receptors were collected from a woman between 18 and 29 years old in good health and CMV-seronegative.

CDR3: CASSSHRGTGGYEQYF. In nucleotides, the CDR3 is TGTGCCAGCAGCTCACATAGGGGGACAGGGGGCTACGAGCAGTACTTC. The chain employs TRBV11-2 and TRBJ2-7, with 11 bases identical to TRBD1. The CDR3 spans 16 residues. Germline V CDR1 and CDR2: SGHAT, FQNNGV. Trimming took 4 bases from V and 3 from J; bases not matched to a gene: 8.

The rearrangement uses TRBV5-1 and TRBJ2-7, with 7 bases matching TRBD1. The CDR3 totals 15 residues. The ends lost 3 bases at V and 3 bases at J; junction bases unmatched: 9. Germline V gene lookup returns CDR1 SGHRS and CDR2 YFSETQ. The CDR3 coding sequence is TGCGCCAGCAGCTGGAGCCAGGGGGACCTCTACGAGCAGTACTTC. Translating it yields CASSWSQGDLYEQYF.

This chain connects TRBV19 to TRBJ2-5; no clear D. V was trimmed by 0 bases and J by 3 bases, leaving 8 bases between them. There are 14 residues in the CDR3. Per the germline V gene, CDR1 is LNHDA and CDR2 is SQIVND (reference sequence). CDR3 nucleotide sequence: TGTGCCAGTAGTATAGATTCCGTAGAAGAGACCCAGTACTTC. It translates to CASSIDSVEETQYF. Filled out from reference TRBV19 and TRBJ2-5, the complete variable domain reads DGGITQSPKYLFRKEGQNVTLSCEQNLNHDAMYWYRQDPGQGLRLIYYSQIVNDFQKGDIAEGYSVSREKKESFPLTVTSAQKNPTAFYLCASSIDSVEETQYFGPGTRLLVL.

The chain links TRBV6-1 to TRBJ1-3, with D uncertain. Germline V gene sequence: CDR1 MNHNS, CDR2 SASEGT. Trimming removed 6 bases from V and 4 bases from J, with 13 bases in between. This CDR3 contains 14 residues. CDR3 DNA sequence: TGTGCCAGCAGCCGGGAGGACCTGGGAAACACCATATATTTT. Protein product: CASSREDLGNTIYF.